The 20 T cell receptor beta chains reported below all come from one sample, sequenced in a study of blood T cell repertoires in COVID-19. TCRdb's copy holds only in-frame clones and misses some; the assay was immunoSEQ multiplex PCR. The sample comprises under 250,000 clones, about 86% of which are singletons, and roughly 9.4% rests with the top ten. Sequenced input: peripheral blood. These receptors came from a man in his forties with active or convalescent COVID-19.

The J gene is TRBJ1-1, the V gene TRBV4-1; no reliable D call. Germline loops: CDR1 MGHRA, CDR2 YSYEKL. The CDR3 totals 15 residues. V was clipped by 4 bases and J by 5 bases, with 17 bases between them. Here the CDR3 reads CASSRERVGETEAFF. CDR3 DNA: TGCGCCAGCAGCCGGGAGAGGGTGGGAGAGACTGAAGCTTTCTTT.

V gene TRBV7-6 combines with J gene TRBJ1-1, with 8 positions matching TRBD1. The CDR3 extends over 13 amino acids. CDR1 and CDR2 from the germline V gene are SGHVS and FNYEAQ. V lost 3 bases to trimming and J lost 4 bases; unmatched junction nucleotides: 1. The CDR3 is CASSFTGGTEAFF. For the CDR3, the DNA is TGTGCCAGCAGCTTTACAGGGGGCACTGAAGCTTTCTTT.

The chain is built from TRBV4-3 and TRBJ2-3, with D unclear. This CDR3 has 15 amino acids. The germline V and J ends were trimmed by 1 base and 4 bases, with 12 bases remaining between them. Per germline, CDR1 LGHNA and CDR2 YSLEER. The CDR3 sequence is CASSQAVLAADTQYF. The DNA for the CDR3 is TGCGCCAGCAGCCAAGCGGTATTAGCAGCAGATACGCAGTATTTT.

V usage is TRBV28 and J usage is TRBJ2-7; 7 bases align to TRBD1. This CDR3 has 18 residues. Germline CDR1 is MDHEN and CDR2 is SYDVKM. The trim removed 7 bases at V and 2 bases at J, leaving 20 bases unmatched. The CDR3: CASTKGTLGQLTTYEQYF. CDR3 nucleotides: TGTGCCAGCACAAAAGGGACCCTGGGACAGTTAACAACCTACGAGCAGTACTTC.

The chain has TRBV2 and TRBJ2-7, with 7 bases aligning to TRBD1. The junction had 2 bases not matched to a gene; V was cut back by 6 bases and J by 0 bases. This CDR3 contains 13 residues. Germline V gene data show CDR1 as SNHLY and CDR2 as FYNNEI. The CDR3 here is CASRDRSSYEQYF. The CDR3 DNA sequence: TGTGCCAGCAGGGACAGGAGCTCCTACGAGCAGTACTTC.

The chain has TRBV2 and TRBJ1-2, with 11 bases fitting TRBD1. The CDR3 contains 15 residues. The V gene's germline CDR1 is SNHLY and CDR2 FYNNEI. V shed 4 bases and J 4 bases; nucleotides not matched to a gene: 5. This CDR3 is CASSAPGQGAYGYTF. In DNA, the CDR3 is TGTGCCAGCAGTGCTCCCGGACAGGGGGCCTATGGCTACACCTTC.

V and J are TRBV24-1 and TRBJ1-4; tentatively, D is TRBD1 (5 bases). The germline V and J ends were trimmed by 5 bases and 6 bases, with 12 bases remaining between them. Germline V gives CDR1 KGHDR, CDR2 SFDVKD. This CDR3 has 14 residues. DNA of the CDR3: TGTGCCACCAGTGGGTCGGGGGAGTATGAAAAACTGTTTTTT. It yields the protein CATSGSGEYEKLFF.

This rearrangement joins TRBV19 to TRBJ2-2; TRBD1 matches at 9 bases. V lost 10 bases, J lost 3 bases, and 6 bases stayed unmatched. This CDR3 contains 14 residues. CDR1 is LNHDA and CDR2 is SQIVND in the germline V gene (reference sequence). The CDR3 DNA is TGTGCCACACAGGGGGCGCCGGACACCGGGGAGCTGTTTTTT. Its translation is CATQGAPDTGELFF.

The J gene is TRBJ1-5, the V gene TRBV4-1; D remains ambiguous. CDR3 size: 13 residues. The V end was cut by 4 bases, the J end by 7 bases, with 11 bases between. In germline, CDR1 is MGHRA, CDR2 YSYEKL. The CDR3 loop is CASSLVIAQPQHF. CDR3 DNA: TGCGCCAGCAGCCTTGTAATAGCGCAGCCCCAGCATTTT.

V usage is TRBV7-2 and J usage is TRBJ1-5, with TRBD1 matching over 8 bases. This CDR3 region has 15 residues. CDR1 and CDR2 (germline): SGHTA, FQGNSA. Germline trimming cut 4 bases from V and 6 bases from J; bases unmatched to any gene: 8. In DNA form, the CDR3 reads TGTGCCAGCAGCTCAGGACAGGGAGACAGTCAGCCCCAGCATTTT. This gives the protein CASSSGQGDSQPQHF. The full variable domain, completed using reference TRBV7-2 and TRBJ1-5, is GAGVSQSPSNKVTEKGKDVELRCDPISGHTALYWYRQSLGQGLEFLIYFQGNSAPDKSGLPSDRFSAERTGGSVSTLTIQRTQQEDSAVYLCASSSGQGDSQPQHFGDGTRLSIL.

V is TRBV25-1 and J is TRBJ1-2; the D is unclear. The CDR3 covers 13 residues. V was pared by 4 bases and J by 0 bases, with 6 bases between. CDR1 MGHDK and CDR2 SYGVNS come from the germline V gene. The chain's CDR3 is CASSGSPNYGYTF. CDR3 coding DNA: TGTGCCAGCAGTGGTAGCCCTAACTATGGCTACACCTTC.

This clone has only one observation. The chain uses TRBV6-6 and TRBJ2-3, with a tentative D call TRBD1 (5 bases). Trimming took off 8 bases at V and 2 bases at J, with 14 bases between the two ends. The CDR3 extends over 14 amino acids. CDR1 is MNHNY, CDR2 SVGAGI, per germline (reference sequence). This CDR3 is CASSPDKNTDTQYF. For the CDR3, the DNA is TGTGCCAGCTCTCCGGACAAAAACACAGATACGCAGTATTTT.

V usage is TRBV2 and J usage is TRBJ2-3, with D tentatively TRBD1 (5 bases). V was shortened by 8 bases and J by 2 bases, with 11 bases between the two germline ends. CDR3 length equals 13 residues. CDR1 and CDR2 (germline): SNHLY, FYNNEI. The CDR3 spells CASEQADTDTQYF. As DNA, the CDR3 is TGTGCCAGCGAACAGGCAGACACAGATACGCAGTATTTT.

The rearrangement joins TRBV7-6 to TRBJ2-3; 7 positions agree with TRBD1. This CDR3 is 16 amino acids long. J gave up 1 base and V 5 bases, and 9 bases lay outside the gene matches. The V gene's germline CDR1 is SGHVS and CDR2 FNYEAQ. The CDR3 sequence is CASSRNGQARTDTQYF. DNA for the CDR3: TGTGCCAGCAGCCGAAACGGACAGGCCCGCACAGATACGCAGTATTTT. Supplemented by reference TRBV7-6 and TRBJ2-3, the full variable domain reads GAGVSQSPRYKVTKRGQDVALRCDPISGHVSLYWYRQALGQGPEFLTYFNYEAQQDKSGLPNDRFSAERPEGSISTLTIQRTEQRDSAMYRCASSRNGQARTDTQYFGPGTRLTVL.

The chain joins TRBV6-5 to TRBJ1-5, with a possible D match to TRBD1 (5 bases). With 7 bases removed from V and 0 bases from J, the gap between germline ends came to 13 bases. The CDR3 consists of 15 residues. The germline V gene has CDR1 MNHEY and CDR2 SVGAGI. This CDR3 reads CASTMDKLSNQPQHF. CDR3 in DNA: TGTGCCAGCACCATGGACAAGCTTAGCAATCAGCCCCAGCATTTT.

The chain couples TRBV2 to TRBJ1-3; D ambiguous. Trimming took off 9 bases at V and 0 bases at J, with 15 bases between the two ends. The germline CDR1 and CDR2 sequences are SNHLY and FYNNEI. The CDR3 is made up of 15 amino acids. The CDR3 here is CASRLQLTSGNTIYF. CDR3 DNA sequence: TGTGCCAGTAGACTTCAATTGACCTCTGGAAACACCATATATTTT.

The chain has TRBV5-6 and TRBJ1-1; TRBD1 matches at 7 bases. After removal of 3 bases from V and 7 bases from J, the junction contained 15 bases not matched to a gene. The length of the CDR3 is 16 residues. In germline, CDR1 is SGHDT, CDR2 YYEEEE. CDR3 region: CASSWGTGTALNEAFF. In DNA, the CDR3 is TGTGCCAGCAGCTGGGGAACCGGGACAGCTCTAAATGAAGCTTTCTTT. The variable domain in full, completed from reference TRBV5-6 and TRBJ1-1, reads DAGVTQSPTHLIKTRGQQVTLRCSPKSGHDTVSWYQQALGQGPQFIFQYYEEEERQRGNFPDRFSGHQFPNYSSELNVNALLLGDSALYLCASSWGTGTALNEAFFGQGTRLTVV.

The chain links TRBV12-3 or TRBV12-4 to TRBJ1-4; 9 bases are shared with TRBD1. Unmatched junction bases numbered 3, after V lost 6 bases and J lost 7 bases. The CDR3 is made up of 13 amino acids. CDR3 in amino acids: CASRRQGGEKLFF. The CDR3 DNA sequence: TGTGCCAGCAGGCGACAGGGGGGTGAAAAACTGTTTTTT.

The chain is built from TRBV20-1 and TRBJ2-7, with 10 bases identical to TRBD1. In germline, CDR1 is DFQATT, CDR2 SNEGSKA (reference sequence). The CDR3 spans 15 residues. Losses at the gene ends were 6 bases for V and 1 base for J; bases not matched to a gene: 9. The CDR3: CSASGGQGESYEQYF. DNA for the CDR3: TGCAGTGCCAGTGGTGGACAGGGGGAATCCTACGAGCAGTACTTC.

This chain joins TRBV7-9 and TRBJ1-5; D gene unclear. There are 15 residues in the CDR3. Trimming removed 3 bases at V and 2 bases at J, with 11 bases between. CDR1 is SEHNR and CDR2 is FQNEAQ in the germline V gene (reference sequence). CDR3 loop: CASSFGNTGNQPQHF. CDR3 bases: TGTGCCAGCAGCTTCGGGAATACGGGCAATCAGCCCCAGCATTTT. Combining the CDR3 with reference TRBV7-9 and TRBJ1-5 gives the whole variable domain DTGVSQNPRHKITKRGQNVTFRCDPISEHNRLYWYRQTLGQGPEFLTYFQNEAQLEKSRLLSDRFSAERPKGSFSTLEIQRTEQGDSAMYLCASSFGNTGNQPQHFGDGTRLSIL.